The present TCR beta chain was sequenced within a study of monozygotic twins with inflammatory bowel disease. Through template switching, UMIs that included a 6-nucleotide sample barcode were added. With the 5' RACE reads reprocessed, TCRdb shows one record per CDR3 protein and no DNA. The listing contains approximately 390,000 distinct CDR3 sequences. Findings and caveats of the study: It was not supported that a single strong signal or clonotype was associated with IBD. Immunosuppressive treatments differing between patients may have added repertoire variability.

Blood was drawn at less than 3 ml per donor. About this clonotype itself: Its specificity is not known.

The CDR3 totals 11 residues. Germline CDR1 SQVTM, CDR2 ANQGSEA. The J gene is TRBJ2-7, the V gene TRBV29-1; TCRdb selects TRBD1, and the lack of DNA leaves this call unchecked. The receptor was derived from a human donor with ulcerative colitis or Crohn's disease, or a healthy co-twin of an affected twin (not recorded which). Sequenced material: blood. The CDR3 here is CSAGPGYEQYF.